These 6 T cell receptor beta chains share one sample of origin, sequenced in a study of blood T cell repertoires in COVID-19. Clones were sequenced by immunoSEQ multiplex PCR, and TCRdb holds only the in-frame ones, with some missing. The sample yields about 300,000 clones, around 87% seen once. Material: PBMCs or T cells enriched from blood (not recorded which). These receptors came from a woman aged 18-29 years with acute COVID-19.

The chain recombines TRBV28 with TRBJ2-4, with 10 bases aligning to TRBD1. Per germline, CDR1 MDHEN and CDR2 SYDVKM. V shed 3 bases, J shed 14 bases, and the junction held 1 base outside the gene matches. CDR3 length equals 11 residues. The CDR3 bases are TGTGCCAGCAGTTTCGGGACAGGGGAGTACTTC. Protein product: CASSFGTGEYF. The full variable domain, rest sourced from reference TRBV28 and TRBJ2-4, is DVKVTQSSRYLVKRTGEKVFLECVQDMDHENMFWYRQDPGLGLRLIYFSYDVKMKEKGDIPEGYSVSREKKERFSLILESASTNQTSMYLCASSFGTGEYFGAGTRLSVL.

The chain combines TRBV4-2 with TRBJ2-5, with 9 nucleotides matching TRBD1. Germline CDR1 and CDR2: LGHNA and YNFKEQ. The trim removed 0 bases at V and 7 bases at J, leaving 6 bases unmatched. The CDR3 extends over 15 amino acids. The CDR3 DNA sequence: TGTGCCAGCAGCCAAGATCAGGGACAGGGAGGGACCCAGTACTTC. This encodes CASSQDQGQGGTQYF.

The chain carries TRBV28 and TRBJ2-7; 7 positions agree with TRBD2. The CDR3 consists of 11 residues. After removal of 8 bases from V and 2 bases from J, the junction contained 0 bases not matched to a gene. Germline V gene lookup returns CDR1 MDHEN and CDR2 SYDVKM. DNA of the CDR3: TGTGCCAGCGGGGGGGCCTACGAGCAGTACTTC. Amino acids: CASGGAYEQYF.

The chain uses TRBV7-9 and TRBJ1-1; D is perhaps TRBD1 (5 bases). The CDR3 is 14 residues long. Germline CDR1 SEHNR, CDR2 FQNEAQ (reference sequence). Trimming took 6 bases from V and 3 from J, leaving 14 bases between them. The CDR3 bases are TGTGCCAGCAGTTCCGCGGGACGGGACACTGAAGCTTTCTTT. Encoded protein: CASSSAGRDTEAFF.

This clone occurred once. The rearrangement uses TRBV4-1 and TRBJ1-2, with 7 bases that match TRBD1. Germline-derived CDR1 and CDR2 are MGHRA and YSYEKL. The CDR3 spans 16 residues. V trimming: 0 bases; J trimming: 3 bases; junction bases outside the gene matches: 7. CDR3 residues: CASSQETGQLYYGYTF. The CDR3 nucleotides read TGCGCCAGCAGCCAAGAAACGGGACAGCTATACTATGGCTACACCTTC.

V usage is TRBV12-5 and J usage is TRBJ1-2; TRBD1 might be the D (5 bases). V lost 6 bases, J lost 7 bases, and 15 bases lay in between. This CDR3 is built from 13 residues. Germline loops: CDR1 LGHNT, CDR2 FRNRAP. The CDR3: CASGREGYGGYTF. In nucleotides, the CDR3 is TGTGCTAGTGGCCGGGAGGGGTACGGTGGCTACACCTTC.